Listed below are T cell receptor beta chains from one sample, sequenced in a study of T cell responses to AZD1222 COVID-19 vaccine. TCRdb's table, derived via immunoSEQ multiplex PCR, lists solely in-frame clones and lacks some. The table has about 110,000 clones, around 90% seen once; the top ten hold roughly 3%. Sequencing was performed on peripheral blood, taken on day 0 of MenACWY control vaccination. All receptors derive from an adult in good health. The CDR3 runs from the conserved cysteine through the conserved F or W. The D gene is left open where the match is weak. Rows give clone size only sometimes, using once, few, many, or a class for an expanded clone.

v_gene,d_gene,abundance,CDR3aa
TRBV18,NA,NA,CASSPPGKPTNEKLFF
TRBV4-3,NA,NA,CASSQDLKGETEAFF
TRBV11-2,TRBD1,NA,CASSPINRVRGLYEQYF
TRBV5-8,NA,NA,CASSPLNTEAFF
TRBV13,NA,NA,CASSASTGSSGANVLTF
TRBV19,NA,NA,CASSIETYSPLQPQHF
TRBV7-9,NA,NA,CASSPDSNQPQHF
TRBV5-1,TRBD1,NA,CASSFWEQGALGNTIYF
TRBV24-1,NA,NA,CATSDWWGTEAFF
TRBV5-5,NA,NA,CASSLAQGSYEQYF
TRBV6-5,TRBD1,NA,CASSSQQGANQPQHF
TRBV12-3/TRBV12-4,NA,NA,CASTETVQETQYF
TRBV6-5,NA,NA,CASSAPWDEQYF
TRBV11-2,TRBD2,NA,CASSLDVWGGLSREQYF
TRBV6-5,NA,NA,CASMSGHEQYF
TRBV10-1,NA,NA,CASSDSWGTHF
TRBV19,TRBD1,NA,CASGDRRSSYNEQFF
TRBV4-3,TRBD1,NA,CASSQDRGTNEKLFF
TRBV7-2,TRBD1,NA,CASSRTGTGVKAFF
TRBV6-5,NA,NA,CASSYSDRDLYGYTF
TRBV7-2,TRBD2,NA,CASSPWGAGGSYNEQFF
TRBV28,NA,NA,CASSFRRGGQPQHF
TRBV7-3,NA,NA,CASSSQGTGELFF
TRBV10-2,NA,few,CASSGRRPYNEQFF
TRBV24-1,NA,once,CATSDPTVNPNTGELFF
TRBV5-1,TRBD2,few,CASSLVLAGPNEQFF
TRBV6-5,NA,NA,CASSLGQTADTQYF
TRBV2,NA,NA,CASSESQGGYGYTF
TRBV25-1,TRBD1,once,CASSELQGEAFF
TRBV3-1/TRBV3-2,TRBD1,NA,CASSQDRRTGSYNEQFF
TRBV10-3,NA,NA,CAISESRSFSNQPQHF
TRBV5-4,TRBD2,NA,CASSSTTSGGTDTQYF
TRBV12-3/TRBV12-4,TRBD1,NA,CASKKQGAYEQYF
TRBV6-5,NA,NA,CASSWTTNEKLFF
TRBV27,TRBD1,NA,CASSDQGASSYTGELFF
TRBV6-2/TRBV6-3,TRBD2,NA,CASNPGTSGAWEQFF
TRBV3-1/TRBV3-2,NA,NA,CASSQEERTDTQYF
TRBV3-1/TRBV3-2,NA,NA,CASSQEGYEQYF
TRBV18,TRBD2,few,CASSIAGGSYNEQFF
TRBV3-1/TRBV3-2,NA,NA,CASSSTPGEQFF
TRBV10-1,TRBD1,NA,CASSETDWTGQETQYF
TRBV6-1,NA,NA,CASSDHRAMAFF
TRBV4-1,NA,once,CASSPSPGPSHGYTF
TRBV19,TRBD1,NA,CASAGTGNTGELFF
TRBV7-2,TRBD2,NA,CASTPTSGNNEQFF
TRBV2,TRBD1,NA,CASSYRDSSEKLFF
TRBV27,TRBD1,NA,CASSTRQGWYEQYF
TRBV30,NA,once,CAWTGGVEQYF
TRBV11-2,NA,NA,CASSLGGGSSYNSPLHF
TRBV19,TRBD1,NA,CARLGTGTTGELFF
TRBV7-9,TRBD1,NA,CASSLVDRGSYNSPLHF
TRBV4-2,TRBD2,NA,CASSQDSGGGTYNEQFF
TRBV2,TRBD1,NA,CASRPGQGYGYTF
TRBV5-1,TRBD2,NA,CASSLGLAGVVDTQYF
TRBV27,NA,NA,CASSQWTWNSPLHF
TRBV3-1/TRBV3-2,TRBD1,NA,CASSQPGQGASSYNSPLHF
TRBV2,TRBD1,NA,CASRVDRVITEAFF
TRBV5-5,NA,NA,CASSHLRGGYEQYF
TRBV24-1,TRBD1,NA,CATRSDRGDGYTF